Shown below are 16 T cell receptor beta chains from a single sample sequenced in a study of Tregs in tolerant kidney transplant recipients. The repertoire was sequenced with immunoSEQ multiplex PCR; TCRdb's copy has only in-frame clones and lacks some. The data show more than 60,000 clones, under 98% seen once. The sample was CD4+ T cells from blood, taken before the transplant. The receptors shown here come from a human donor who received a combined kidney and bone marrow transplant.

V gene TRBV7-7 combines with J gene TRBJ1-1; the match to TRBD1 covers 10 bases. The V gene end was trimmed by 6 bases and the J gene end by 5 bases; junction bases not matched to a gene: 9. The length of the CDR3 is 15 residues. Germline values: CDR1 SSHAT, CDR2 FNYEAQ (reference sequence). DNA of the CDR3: TGTGCCAGCAGAACTAGGACAGGGGGAGTGACTGAAGCTTTCTTT. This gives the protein CASRTRTGGVTEAFF.

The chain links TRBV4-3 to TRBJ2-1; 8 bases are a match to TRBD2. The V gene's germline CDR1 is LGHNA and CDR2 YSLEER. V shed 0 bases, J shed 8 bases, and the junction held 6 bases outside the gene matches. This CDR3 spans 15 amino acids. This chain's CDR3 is CASSQDTGTSYEQFF. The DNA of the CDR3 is TGCGCCAGCAGCCAAGATACCGGGACTAGTTATGAGCAGTTCTTC.

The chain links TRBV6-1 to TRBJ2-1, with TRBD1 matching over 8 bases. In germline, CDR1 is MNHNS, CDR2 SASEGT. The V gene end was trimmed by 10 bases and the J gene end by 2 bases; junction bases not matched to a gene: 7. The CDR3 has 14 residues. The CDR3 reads CATYGQGTYNEQFF. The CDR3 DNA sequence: TGTGCCACCTACGGACAGGGAACCTACAATGAGCAGTTCTTC.

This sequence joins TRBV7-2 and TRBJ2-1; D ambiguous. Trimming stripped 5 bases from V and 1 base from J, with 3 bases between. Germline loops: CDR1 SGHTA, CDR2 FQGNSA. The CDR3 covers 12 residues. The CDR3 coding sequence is TGTGCCAGCAGCATATCCTACAATGAGCAGTTCTTC. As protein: CASSISYNEQFF.

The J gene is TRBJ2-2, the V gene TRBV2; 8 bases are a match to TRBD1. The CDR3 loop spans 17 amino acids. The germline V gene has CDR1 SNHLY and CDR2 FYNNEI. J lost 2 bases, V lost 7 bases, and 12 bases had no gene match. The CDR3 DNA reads TGTGCCAGCACGCGCGGCGGCAGGGGGCGAAACACCGGGGAGCTGTTTTTT. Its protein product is CASTRGGRGRNTGELFF.

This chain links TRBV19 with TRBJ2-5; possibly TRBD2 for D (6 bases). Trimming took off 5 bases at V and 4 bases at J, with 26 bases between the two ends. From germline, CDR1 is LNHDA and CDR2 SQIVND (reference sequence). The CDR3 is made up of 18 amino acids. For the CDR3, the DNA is TGTGCCAGTAGTGTCACGGCGGTAGGCGGGGTAGGTGGAGAGACCCAGTACTTC. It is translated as CASSVTAVGGVGGETQYF.

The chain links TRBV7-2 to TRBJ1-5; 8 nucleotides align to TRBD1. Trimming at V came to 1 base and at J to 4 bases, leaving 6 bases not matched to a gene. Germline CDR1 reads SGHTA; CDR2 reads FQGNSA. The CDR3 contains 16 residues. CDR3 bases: TGTGCCAGCAGCTTAGTGGGGACAGGTAATAATCAGCCCCAGCATTTT. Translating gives CASSLVGTGNNQPQHF.

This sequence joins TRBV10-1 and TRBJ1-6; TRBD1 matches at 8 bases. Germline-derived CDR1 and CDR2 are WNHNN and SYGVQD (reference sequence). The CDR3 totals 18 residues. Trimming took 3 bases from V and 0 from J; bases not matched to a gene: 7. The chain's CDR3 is CASSDGTGSSSYNSPLHF. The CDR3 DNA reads TGCGCCAGCAGTGATGGGACAGGCTCAAGCTCCTATAATTCACCCCTCCACTTT.

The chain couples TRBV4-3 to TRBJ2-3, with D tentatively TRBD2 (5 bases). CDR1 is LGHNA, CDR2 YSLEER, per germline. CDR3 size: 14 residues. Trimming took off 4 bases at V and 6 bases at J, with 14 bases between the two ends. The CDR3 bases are TGCGCCAGCAGCCCGCGACACCGAGGGGATACGCAGTATTTT. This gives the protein CASSPRHRGDTQYF.

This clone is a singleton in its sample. CDR3 protein: CASSKTFSGGASAGELFF. The DNA for the CDR3 is TGTGCCAGCAGCAAAACCTTTAGCGGGGGGGCCTCGGCCGGGGAGCTGTTTTTT. This chain uses TRBV7-2 with TRBJ2-2; the match to TRBD2 covers 11 bases. CDR3 length equals 18 residues. Trimming removed 5 bases from V and 6 bases from J; junction bases left unmatched: 14. Germline CDR1 SGHTA, CDR2 FQGNSA.

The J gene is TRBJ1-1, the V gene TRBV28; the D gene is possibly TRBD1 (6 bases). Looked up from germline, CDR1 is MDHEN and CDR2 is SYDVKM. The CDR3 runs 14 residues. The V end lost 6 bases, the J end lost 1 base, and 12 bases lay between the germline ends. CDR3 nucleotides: TGTGCCAGCAGAACAGACAGGTCGAACACTGAAGCTTTCTTT. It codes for CASRTDRSNTEAFF.

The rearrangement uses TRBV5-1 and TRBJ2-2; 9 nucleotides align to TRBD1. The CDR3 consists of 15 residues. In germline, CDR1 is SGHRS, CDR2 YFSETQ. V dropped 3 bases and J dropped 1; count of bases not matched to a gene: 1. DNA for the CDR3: TGCGCCAGCAGCTCGACAGGGGGGAACACCGGGGAGCTGTTTTTT. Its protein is CASSSTGGNTGELFF.

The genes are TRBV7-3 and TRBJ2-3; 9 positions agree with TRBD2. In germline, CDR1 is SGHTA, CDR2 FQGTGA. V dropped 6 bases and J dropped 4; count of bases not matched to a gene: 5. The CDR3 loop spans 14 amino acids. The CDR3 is CASSRGGASDTQYF. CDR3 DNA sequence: TGTGCCAGCAGTCGCGGGGGGGCCTCAGATACGCAGTATTTT. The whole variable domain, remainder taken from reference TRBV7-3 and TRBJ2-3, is GAGVSQTPSNKVTEKGKYVELRCDPISGHTALYWYRQSLGQGPEFLIYFQGTGAADDSGLPNDRFFAVRPEGSVSTLKIQRTERGDSAVYLCASSRGGASDTQYFGPGTRLTVL.

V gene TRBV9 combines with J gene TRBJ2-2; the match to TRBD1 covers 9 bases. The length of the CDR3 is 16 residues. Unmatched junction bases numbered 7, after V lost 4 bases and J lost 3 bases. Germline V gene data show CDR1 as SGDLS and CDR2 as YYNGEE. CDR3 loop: CASSSGQGIHTGELFF. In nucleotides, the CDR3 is TGTGCCAGCAGCTCCGGACAGGGGATACACACCGGGGAGCTGTTTTTT.

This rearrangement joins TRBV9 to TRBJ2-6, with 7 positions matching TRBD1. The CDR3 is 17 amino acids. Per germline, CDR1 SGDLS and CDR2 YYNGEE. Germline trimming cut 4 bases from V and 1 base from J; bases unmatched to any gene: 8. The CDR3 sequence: CASSSKTGYSGANVLTF. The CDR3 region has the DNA TGTGCCAGCAGCTCGAAGACAGGGTATTCTGGGGCCAACGTCCTGACTTTC.

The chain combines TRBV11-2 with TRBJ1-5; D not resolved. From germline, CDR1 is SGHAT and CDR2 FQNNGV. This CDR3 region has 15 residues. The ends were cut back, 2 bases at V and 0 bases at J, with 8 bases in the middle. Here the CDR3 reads CASSLSQDSNQPQHF. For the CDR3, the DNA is TGTGCCAGCAGCTTATCCCAGGATAGCAATCAGCCCCAGCATTTT.